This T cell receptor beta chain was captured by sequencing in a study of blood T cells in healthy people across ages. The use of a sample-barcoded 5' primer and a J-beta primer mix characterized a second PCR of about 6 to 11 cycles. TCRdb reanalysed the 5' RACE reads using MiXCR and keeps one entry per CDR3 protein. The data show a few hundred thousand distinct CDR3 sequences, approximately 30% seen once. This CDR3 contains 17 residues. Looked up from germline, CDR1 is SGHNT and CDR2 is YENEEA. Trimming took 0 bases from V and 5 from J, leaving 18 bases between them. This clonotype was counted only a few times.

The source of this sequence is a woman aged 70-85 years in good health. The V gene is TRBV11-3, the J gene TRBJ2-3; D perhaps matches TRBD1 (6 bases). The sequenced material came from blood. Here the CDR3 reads CASSLEGWGRSGDTQYF. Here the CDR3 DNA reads TGTGCCAGCAGCTTAGAAGGATGGGGGCGTAGTGGAGATACGCAGTATTTT.